This entry is about one TCR beta chain. What it recognizes is unknown. Looked up from germline, CDR1 is SEHNR and CDR2 is FQNEAQ (reference sequence). The length of the CDR3 is 13 residues. With 6 bases removed from V and 5 bases from J, the gap between germline ends came to 13 bases. This entry comes from a study of cytomegalovirus exposure and HLA in healthy donors. Study-level results: V segments that were indistinguishable, TRBV6-2 and TRBV6-3 among them, were omitted from analysis. Analysis performed later found more than 15,000 TCR beta sequences associated with HLA alleles at 0.05 false discovery rate.

PCR employed 60 Vbeta and 13 Jbeta primers. Data came from immunoSEQ multiplex PCR; TCRdb stores just in-frame clones and leaves some out. Found here are fewer than 150,000 clones, approximately 80% of them singletons; the top ten hold 2% to 3%. The clonotype was recovered from a woman aged 18-29 years in good health and CMV-seronegative. Sequencing was carried out using PBMCs. The V and J genes are TRBV7-9 and TRBJ2-5; weak D call: TRBD1 (5 bases). DNA for the CDR3: TGTGCCAGCAGAACTACAGGATCTGAGACCCAGTACTTC. As protein: CASRTTGSETQYF.